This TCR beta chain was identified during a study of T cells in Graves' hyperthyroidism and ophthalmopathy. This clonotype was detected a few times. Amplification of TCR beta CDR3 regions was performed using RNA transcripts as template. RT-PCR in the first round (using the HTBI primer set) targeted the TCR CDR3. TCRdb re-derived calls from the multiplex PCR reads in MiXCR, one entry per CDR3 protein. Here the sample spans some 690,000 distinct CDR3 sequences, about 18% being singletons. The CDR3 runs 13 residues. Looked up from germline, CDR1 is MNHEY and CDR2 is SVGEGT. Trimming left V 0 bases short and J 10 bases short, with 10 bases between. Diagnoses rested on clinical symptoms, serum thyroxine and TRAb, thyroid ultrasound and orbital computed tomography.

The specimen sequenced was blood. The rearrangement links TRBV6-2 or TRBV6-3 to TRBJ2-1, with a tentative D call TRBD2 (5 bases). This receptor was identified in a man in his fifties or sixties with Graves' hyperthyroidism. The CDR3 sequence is CASSYSPDSEQFF. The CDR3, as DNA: TGTGCCAGCAGTTACTCCCCGGACTCGGAGCAGTTCTTC.